This entry concerns a single TCR beta chain. The antigen is undetermined. The record originates from a study of T cells in localized non-small cell lung cancer. Findings and caveats of the study: It remains possible that heterogeneity exists, since only one tumor region was sequenced.

Assay: immunoSEQ multiplex PCR; the TCRdb copy retains only in-frame clones and omits some. The repertoire holds 1,500 to 2,000 clones, 30% to 40% seen once, with roughly an eighth in the top ten. The trim removed 5 bases at V and 5 bases at J, leaving 3 bases unmatched. The germline V gene has CDR1 WSHSY and CDR2 SAAADI. CDR3 length equals 14 residues. This clonotype was obtained from a woman aged 35 to 70 with stage I lung adenocarcinoma. The rearrangement uses TRBV10-2 and TRBJ2-5; 12 bases align to TRBD2. The starting material was lung tumor tissue, obtained before any cancer treatment. The DNA of the CDR3 is TGCGCCAGCAGTTCGACTAGCGGGAGTGAGACCCAGTACTTC. Its translation is CASSSTSGSETQYF.